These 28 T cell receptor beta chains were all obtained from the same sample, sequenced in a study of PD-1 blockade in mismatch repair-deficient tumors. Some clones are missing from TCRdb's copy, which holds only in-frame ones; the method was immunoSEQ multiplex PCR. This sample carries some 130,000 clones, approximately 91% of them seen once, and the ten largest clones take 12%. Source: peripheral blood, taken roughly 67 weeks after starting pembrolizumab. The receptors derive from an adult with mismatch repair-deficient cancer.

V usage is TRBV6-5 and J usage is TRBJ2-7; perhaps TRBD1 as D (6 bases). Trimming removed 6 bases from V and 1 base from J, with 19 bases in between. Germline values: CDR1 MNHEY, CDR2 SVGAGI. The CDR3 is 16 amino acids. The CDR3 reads CASSYKGVAGSYEQYF. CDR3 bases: TGTGCCAGCAGCTACAAGGGGGTCGCGGGTTCCTACGAGCAGTACTTC.

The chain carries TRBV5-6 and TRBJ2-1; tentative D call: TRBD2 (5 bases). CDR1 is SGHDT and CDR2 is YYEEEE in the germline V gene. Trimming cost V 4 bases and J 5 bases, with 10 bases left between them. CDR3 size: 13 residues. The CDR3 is CASSLALDNEQFF. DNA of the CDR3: TGTGCCAGCAGCCTAGCCCTGGACAATGAGCAGTTCTTC.

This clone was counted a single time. In nucleotides, the CDR3 is TGCGCCAGCAGCCTGAGGGACCATCGGGTGGCAGATACGCAGTATTTT. Amino acid sequence: CASSLRDHRVADTQYF. V gene TRBV5-1 combines with J gene TRBJ2-3; D may be TRBD1 or TRBD2 (5 bases each). V lost 4 bases and J 4 bases, leaving 19 bases between the germline ends. The CDR3 contains 16 residues. Germline-derived CDR1 and CDR2 are SGHRS and YFSETQ.

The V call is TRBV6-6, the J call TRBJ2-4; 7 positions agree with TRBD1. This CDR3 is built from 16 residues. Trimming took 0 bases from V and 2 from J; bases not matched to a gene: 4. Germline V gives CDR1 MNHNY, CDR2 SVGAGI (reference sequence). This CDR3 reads CASSYSDRAPKNIQYF. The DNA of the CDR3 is TGTGCCAGCAGTTACTCCGACAGGGCGCCCAAAAACATTCAGTACTTC.

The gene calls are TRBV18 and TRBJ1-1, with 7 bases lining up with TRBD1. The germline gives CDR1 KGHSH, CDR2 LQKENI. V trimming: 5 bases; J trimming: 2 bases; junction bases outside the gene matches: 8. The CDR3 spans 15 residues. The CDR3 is CASSIPAGGNTEAFF. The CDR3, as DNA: TGTGCCAGCTCAATCCCGGCAGGGGGTAACACTGAAGCTTTCTTT.

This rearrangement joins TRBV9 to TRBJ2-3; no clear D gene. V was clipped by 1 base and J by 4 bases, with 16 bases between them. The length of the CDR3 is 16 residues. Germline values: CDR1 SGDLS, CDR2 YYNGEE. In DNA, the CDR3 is TGTGCCAGCAGCGTAAGCATCGGCTTCGGGCCAGATACGCAGTATTTT. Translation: CASSVSIGFGPDTQYF. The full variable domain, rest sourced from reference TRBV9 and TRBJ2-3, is DSGVTQTPKHLITATGQRVTLRCSPRSGDLSVYWYQQSLDQGLQFLIQYYNGEERAKGNILERFSAQQFPDLHSELNLSSLELGDSALYFCASSVSIGFGPDTQYFGPGTRLTVL.

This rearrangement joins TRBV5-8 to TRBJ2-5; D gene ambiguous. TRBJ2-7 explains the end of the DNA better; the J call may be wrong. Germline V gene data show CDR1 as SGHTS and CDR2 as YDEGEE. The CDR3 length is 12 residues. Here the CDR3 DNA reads TGTGCCAGCAGCTCCAGATTTTTCGAGCAGTACTTC. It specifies CASSSRFFEQYF.

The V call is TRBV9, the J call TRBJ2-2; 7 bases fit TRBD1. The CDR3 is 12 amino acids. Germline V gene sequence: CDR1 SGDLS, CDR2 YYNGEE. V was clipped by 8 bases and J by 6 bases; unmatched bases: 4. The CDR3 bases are TGTGCCAGGAACAGGGGTTCCGGGGAGCTGTTTTTT. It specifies CARNRGSGELFF.

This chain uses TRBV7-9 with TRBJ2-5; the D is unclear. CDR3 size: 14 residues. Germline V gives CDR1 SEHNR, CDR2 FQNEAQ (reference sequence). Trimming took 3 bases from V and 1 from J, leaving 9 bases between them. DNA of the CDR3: TGTGCCAGCAGCTTGGGTCTGGGCCAAGAGACCCAGTACTTC. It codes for CASSLGLGQETQYF.

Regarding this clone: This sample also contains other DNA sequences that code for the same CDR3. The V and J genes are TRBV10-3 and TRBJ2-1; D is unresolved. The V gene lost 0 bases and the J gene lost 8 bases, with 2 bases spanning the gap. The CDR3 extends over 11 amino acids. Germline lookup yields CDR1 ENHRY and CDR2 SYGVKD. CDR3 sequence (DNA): TGTGCCATCAGTGAGTCTTATGAGCAGTTCTTC. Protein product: CAISESYEQFF.

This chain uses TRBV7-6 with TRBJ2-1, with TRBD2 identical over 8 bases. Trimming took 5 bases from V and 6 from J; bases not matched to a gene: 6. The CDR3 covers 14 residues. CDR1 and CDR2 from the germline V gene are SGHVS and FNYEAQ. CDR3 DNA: TGTGCCAGCAGCACTAGCGGACTCGGCAATGAGCAGTTCTTC. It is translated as CASSTSGLGNEQFF.

CDR3 DNA: TGTGCCTCGTATGGGACTAGCGGGAGGGACACAGATACGCAGTATTTT. This sequence encodes CASYGTSGRDTDTQYF. The V call is TRBV30, the J call TRBJ2-3, with 16 bases fitting TRBD2. The CDR3 spans 16 residues. CDR1 is GTSNPN, CDR2 SVGIG, per germline (reference sequence). The V gene end was trimmed by 7 bases and the J gene end by 2 bases; junction bases not matched to a gene: 6.

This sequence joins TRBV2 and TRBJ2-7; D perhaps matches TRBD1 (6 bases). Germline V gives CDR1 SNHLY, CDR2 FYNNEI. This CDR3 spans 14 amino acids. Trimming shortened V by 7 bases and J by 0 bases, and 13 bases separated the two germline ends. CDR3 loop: CASTEGGPSYEQYF. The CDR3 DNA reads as TGTGCCAGCACCGAAGGGGGTCCCTCCTACGAGCAGTACTTC.

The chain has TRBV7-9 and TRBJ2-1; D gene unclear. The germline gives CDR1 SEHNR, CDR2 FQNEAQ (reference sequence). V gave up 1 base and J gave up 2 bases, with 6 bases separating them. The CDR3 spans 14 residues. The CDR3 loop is CASSLGRTYNEQFF. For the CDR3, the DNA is TGTGCCAGCAGCTTAGGGCGGACCTACAATGAGCAGTTCTTC.

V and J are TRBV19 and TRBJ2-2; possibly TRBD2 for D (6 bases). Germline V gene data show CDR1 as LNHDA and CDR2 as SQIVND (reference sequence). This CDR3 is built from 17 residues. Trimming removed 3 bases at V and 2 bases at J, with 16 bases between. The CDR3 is CASSIDFGTPNTGELFF. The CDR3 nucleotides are TGTGCCAGTAGTATCGATTTCGGGACTCCTAACACCGGGGAGCTGTTTTTT.

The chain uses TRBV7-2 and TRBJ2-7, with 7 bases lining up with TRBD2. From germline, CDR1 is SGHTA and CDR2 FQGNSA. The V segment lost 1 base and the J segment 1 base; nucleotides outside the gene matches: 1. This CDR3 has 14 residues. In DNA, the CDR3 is TGTGCCAGCAGCTTAGGACTAGCATCCTACGAGCAGTACTTC. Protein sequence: CASSLGLASYEQYF. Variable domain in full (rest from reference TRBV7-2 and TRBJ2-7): GAGVSQSPSNKVTEKGKDVELRCDPISGHTALYWYRQSLGQGLEFLIYFQGNSAPDKSGLPSDRFSAERTGGSVSTLTIQRTQQEDSAVYLCASSLGLASYEQYFGPGTRLTVT.

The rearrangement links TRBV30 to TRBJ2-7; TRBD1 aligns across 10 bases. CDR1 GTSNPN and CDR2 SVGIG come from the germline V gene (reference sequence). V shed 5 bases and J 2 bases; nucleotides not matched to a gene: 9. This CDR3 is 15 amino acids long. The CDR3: CAWAGGQGVTYEQYF. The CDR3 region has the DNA TGTGCCTGGGCCGGAGGACAGGGGGTTACCTACGAGCAGTACTTC. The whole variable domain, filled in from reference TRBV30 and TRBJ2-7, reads SQTIHQWPATLVQPVGSPLSLECTVEGTSNPNLYWYRQAAGRGLQLLFYSVGIGQISSEVPQNLSASRPQDRQFILSSKKLLLSDSGFYLCAWAGGQGVTYEQYFGPGTRLTVT.

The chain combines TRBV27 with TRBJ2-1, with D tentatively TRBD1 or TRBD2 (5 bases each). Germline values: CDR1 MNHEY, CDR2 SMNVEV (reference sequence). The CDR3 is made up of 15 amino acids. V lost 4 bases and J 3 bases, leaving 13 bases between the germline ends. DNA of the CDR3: TGTGCCAGCAGTTCTCGGGACCGGGTCTACAATGAGCAGTTCTTC. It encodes CASSSRDRVYNEQFF.

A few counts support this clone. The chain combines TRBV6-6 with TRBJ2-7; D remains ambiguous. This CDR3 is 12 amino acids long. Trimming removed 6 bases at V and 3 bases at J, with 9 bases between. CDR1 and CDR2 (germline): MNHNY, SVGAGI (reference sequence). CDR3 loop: CASSPNDYEQYF. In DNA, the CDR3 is TGTGCCAGCAGCCCTAATGACTACGAGCAGTACTTC.

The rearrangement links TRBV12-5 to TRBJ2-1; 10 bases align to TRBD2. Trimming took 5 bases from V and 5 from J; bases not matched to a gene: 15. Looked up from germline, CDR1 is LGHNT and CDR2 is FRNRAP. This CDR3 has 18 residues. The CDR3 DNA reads TGTGCTAGTGGTGCATTACTGCCTAGGACTAGCGGTAACAATGAGCAGTTCTTC. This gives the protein CASGALLPRTSGNNEQFF.

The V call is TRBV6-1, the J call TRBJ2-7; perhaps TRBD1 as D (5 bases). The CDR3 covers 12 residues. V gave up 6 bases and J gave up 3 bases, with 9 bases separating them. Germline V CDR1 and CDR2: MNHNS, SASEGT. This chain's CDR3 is CASRIDSYEQYF. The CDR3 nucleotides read TGTGCCAGCAGGATAGACAGCTACGAGCAGTACTTC.

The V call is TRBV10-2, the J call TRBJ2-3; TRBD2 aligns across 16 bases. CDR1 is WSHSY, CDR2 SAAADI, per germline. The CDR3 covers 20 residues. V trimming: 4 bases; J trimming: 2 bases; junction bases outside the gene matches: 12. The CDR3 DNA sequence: TGCGCCAGCAGTGTAACGGGACTAGCGGGAGGGCCAGAAAACACAGATACGCAGTATTTT. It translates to CASSVTGLAGGPENTDTQYF.

DNA for the CDR3: TGCAGCGTTGTGGATGGGGCCGGGACAGCTGATCAAGAGACCCAGTACTTC. It encodes CSVVDGAGTADQETQYF. The rearrangement uses TRBV29-1 and TRBJ2-5; 7 nucleotides align to TRBD1. This CDR3 comprises 17 residues. Germline assignment: CDR1 SQVTM and CDR2 ANQGSEA. J lost 2 bases, V lost 4 bases, and 16 bases had no gene match.

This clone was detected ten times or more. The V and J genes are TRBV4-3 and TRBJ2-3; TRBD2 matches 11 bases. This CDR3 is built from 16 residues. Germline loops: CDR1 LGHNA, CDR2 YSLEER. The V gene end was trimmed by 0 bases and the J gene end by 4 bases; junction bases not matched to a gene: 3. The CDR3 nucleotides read TGCGCCAGCAGCCAAGAGATAGCGGGAGGGCCAGATACGCAGTATTTT. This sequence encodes CASSQEIAGGPDTQYF.

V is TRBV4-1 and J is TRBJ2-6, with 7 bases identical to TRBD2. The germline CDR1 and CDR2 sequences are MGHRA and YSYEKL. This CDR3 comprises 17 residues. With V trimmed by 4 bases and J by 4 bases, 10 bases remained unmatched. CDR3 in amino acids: CASSPLGGGPGANVLTF. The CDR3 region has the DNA TGCGCCAGCAGCCCCTTGGGCGGGGGTCCCGGGGCCAACGTCCTGACTTTC.

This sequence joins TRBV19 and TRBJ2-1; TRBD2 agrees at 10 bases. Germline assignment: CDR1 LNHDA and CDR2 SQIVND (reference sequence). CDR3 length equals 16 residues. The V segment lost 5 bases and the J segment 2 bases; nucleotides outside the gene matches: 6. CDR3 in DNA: TGTGCCAGTAGTGTACTAGCGGGAAATACCTACAATGAGCAGTTCTTC. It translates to CASSVLAGNTYNEQFF. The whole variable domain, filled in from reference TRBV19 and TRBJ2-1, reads DGGITQSPKYLFRKEGQNVTLSCEQNLNHDAMYWYRQDPGQGLRLIYYSQIVNDFQKGDIAEGYSVSREKKESFPLTVTSAQKNPTAFYLCASSVLAGNTYNEQFFGPGTRLTVL.

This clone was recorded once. CDR3 sequence reads: CASRAGLAGSSTDTQYF. The CDR3 DNA sequence: TGTGCCAGCAGGGCCGGACTAGCGGGAAGTAGCACAGATACGCAGTATTTT. This chain uses TRBV2 with TRBJ2-3, with 12 bases that match TRBD2. Germline loops: CDR1 SNHLY, CDR2 FYNNEI. The CDR3 extends over 17 amino acids. V lost 6 bases to trimming and J lost 0 bases; unmatched junction nucleotides: 7. The whole variable domain, remainder taken from reference TRBV2 and TRBJ2-3, is EPEVTQTPSHQVTQMGQEVILRCVPISNHLYFYWYRQILGQKVEFLVSFYNNEISEKSEIFDDQFSVERPDGSNFTLKIRSTKLEDSAMYFCASRAGLAGSSTDTQYFGPGTRLTVL.

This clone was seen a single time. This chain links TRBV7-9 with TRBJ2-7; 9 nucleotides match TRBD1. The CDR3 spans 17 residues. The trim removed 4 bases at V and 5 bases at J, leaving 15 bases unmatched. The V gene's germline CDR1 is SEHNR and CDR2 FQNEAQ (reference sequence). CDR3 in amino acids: CASSSPPRTGVFHEQYF. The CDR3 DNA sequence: TGTGCCAGCAGCTCCCCCCCCCGGACAGGGGTTTTCCACGAGCAGTACTTC.